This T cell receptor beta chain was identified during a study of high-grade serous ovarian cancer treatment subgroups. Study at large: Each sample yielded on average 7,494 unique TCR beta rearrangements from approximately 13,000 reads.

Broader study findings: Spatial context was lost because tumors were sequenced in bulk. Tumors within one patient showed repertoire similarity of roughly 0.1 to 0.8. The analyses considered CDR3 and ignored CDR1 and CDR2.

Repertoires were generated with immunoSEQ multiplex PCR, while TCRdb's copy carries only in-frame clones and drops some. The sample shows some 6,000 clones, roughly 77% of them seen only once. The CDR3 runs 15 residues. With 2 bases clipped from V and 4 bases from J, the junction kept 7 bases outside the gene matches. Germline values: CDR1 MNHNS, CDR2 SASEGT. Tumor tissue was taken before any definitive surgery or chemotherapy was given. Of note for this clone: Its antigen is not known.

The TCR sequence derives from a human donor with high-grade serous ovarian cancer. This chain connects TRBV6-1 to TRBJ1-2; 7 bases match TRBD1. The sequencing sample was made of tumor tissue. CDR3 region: CASSEPRGGTYGYTF. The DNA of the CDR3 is TGTGCCAGCAGTGAACCCAGGGGGGGTACCTATGGCTACACCTTC.